The rows below give T cell receptor beta chains drawn from one sample of a study of T cells in Graves' hyperthyroidism and ophthalmopathy. TCRdb reanalysed the multiplex PCR reads using MiXCR and keeps one entry per CDR3 protein. This sample has around 520,000 distinct CDR3 sequences, with approximately 24% found just once. The sample comprised blood. The source of these receptors is a woman in her 30s with Graves' ophthalmopathy. CDR3s include the opening cysteine and the closing phenylalanine or tryptophan. D genes are given only for firm matches. Clone sizes are given selectively: once, few, many, or a class where the clone is expanded.

j_call v_call clone_size cdr3_length d_call cdr3_aa cdr3_nt
TRBJ2-5 TRBV11-1 few 18 TRBD2 CASSFNSPRTSVRETQYF TGTGCCAGCAGCTTCAACAGTCCCCGGACTAGCGTACGAGAGACCCAGTACTTC
TRBJ1-3 TRBV29-1 many 13 - CSIRVSSGNTIYF TGCAGCATCAGAGTCAGCTCTGGAAACACCATATATTTT
TRBJ1-2 TRBV6-1 few 15 - CASSPISSSDYGYTF TGTGCCAGCAGTCCAATCAGCAGCTCGGACTATGGCTACACCTTC
TRBJ2-7 TRBV2 many 15 TRBD1 CASSVAGTGGYEQYF TGTGCCAGCAGTGTCGCCGGGACAGGGGGCTACGAGCAGTACTTC
TRBJ2-5 TRBV6-1 - 16 - CASSPVPGARGETQYF TGTGCCAGCAGTCCCGTCCCGGGGGCGCGAGGGGAGACCCAGTACTTC
TRBJ2-7 TRBV7-8 many 15 - CASSFLGPYSYEQYF TGTGCCAGCAGCTTTTTAGGGCCCTACTCCTACGAGCAGTACTTC
TRBJ2-5 TRBV11-3 many 13 - CASSFGTLETQYF TGTGCCAGCAGCTTCGGAACGTTGGAGACCCAGTACTTC
TRBJ1-5 TRBV15 many 12 - CATSRVNQPQHF TGTGCCACCAGCAGGGTCAATCAGCCCCAGCATTTT
TRBJ1-2 TRBV6-1 - 16 - CASSENRGQKNYGYTF TGTGCCAGCAGTGAAAATCGAGGACAGAAAAACTATGGCTACACCTTC
TRBJ1-1 TRBV5-1 many 15 TRBD1 CASSLDGGQAAEAFF TGCGCCAGCAGCTTGGACGGGGGACAGGCTGCTGAAGCTTTCTTT
TRBJ2-4 TRBV12-3/TRBV12-4 many 14 TRBD1 CASSPDRGRDIQYF TGTGCCAGCAGCCCGGACAGGGGGCGTGACATTCAGTACTTC
TRBJ2-7 TRBV13 few 16 - CASSEGRPLGSYEQYF TGTGCCAGCAGCGAAGGACGGCCCCTCGGGTCTTACGAGCAGTACTTC
TRBJ1-5 TRBV6-5 few 15 - CASSYSEVSNQPQHF TGTGCCAGCAGTTACTCGGAGGTTAGCAATCAGCCCCAGCATTTT
TRBJ2-7 TRBV6-1 few 15 - CASSEISRVNYEQYF TGTGCCAGCAGTGAGATTTCCAGGGTTAACTACGAGCAGTACTTC
TRBJ1-1 TRBV7-9 - 12 - CATSSRDTEAFF TGTGCCACCTCGTCCAGGGACACTGAAGCTTTCTTT
TRBJ2-5 TRBV25-1 many 19 TRBD2 CASSESNTLEAGGRETQYF TGTGCCAGCAGTGAATCGAACACACTAGAAGCGGGGGGTCGGGAGACCCAGTACTTC
TRBJ2-5 TRBV15 few 16 TRBD1 CATSIGTGGLGETQYF TGTGCCACCAGCATAGGGACAGGGGGCCTTGGAGAGACCCAGTACTTC
TRBJ2-5 TRBV5-1 many 14 - CASSLSTIQETQYF TGCGCCAGCAGCTTGAGCACCATCCAAGAGACCCAGTACTTC
TRBJ1-2 TRBV20-1 - 17 - CSARDLSAASPVSGYTF TGCAGTGCTAGAGATCTATCGGCAGCCAGCCCTGTTAGCGGCTACACCTTC
TRBJ1-1 TRBV7-9 many 14 - CASSIYSEHTEAFF TGTGCCAGCAGCATATACAGTGAGCACACTGAAGCTTTCTTT
TRBJ2-5 TRBV2 once 13 TRBD1 CAGITDRVETQYF TGTGCCGGGATCACGGACAGGGTAGAGACCCAGTACTTC
TRBJ2-7 TRBV18 - 14 - CASSPPSGDDEQYF TGTGCCAGCTCACCACCTTCAGGGGATGACGAGCAGTACTTC
TRBJ1-1 TRBV18 - 16 - CASSPSRGGMNTEAFF TGTGCCAGCTCACCCTCTAGGGGAGGAATGAACACTGAAGCTTTCTTT
TRBJ2-2 TRBV6-2/TRBV6-3 - 15 - CASKRPSRATGELFF TGTGCCAGCAAAAGACCGAGTAGGGCGACCGGGGAGCTGTTTTTT
TRBJ2-4 TRBV2 many 15 - CAGRMGAQAKNIQYF TGTGCCGGCAGGATGGGGGCTCAAGCCAAAAACATTCAGTACTTC
TRBJ2-7 TRBV12-3/TRBV12-4 many 16 TRBD2 CASSLGSGGPYYEQYF TGTGCCAGCAGTTTGGGTAGCGGGGGGCCGTACTACGAGCAGTACTTC